What follows are 12 T cell receptor beta chains derived from one specimen sequenced in a study of T cell changes during pregnancy in multiple sclerosis. Produced via immunoSEQ multiplex PCR; TCRdb's table is partial and in-frame only. This table has around 56,000 clones, 90% to 95% appearing once. The source material was CD8+ T cells from peripheral blood mononuclear cells, sampled after pregnancy. These receptors all come from a female donor with multiple sclerosis, enrolled in a pregnancy study.

The V and J genes are TRBV7-8 and TRBJ2-1; TRBD1 aligns across 8 bases. Germline V gene lookup returns CDR1 SGHVS and CDR2 FQNEAQ. This CDR3 contains 16 residues. V shed 5 bases, J shed 7 bases, and the junction held 13 bases outside the gene matches. The DNA for the CDR3 is TGTGCCAGCAGCCTACGCAGGGGGCGGTTTTGGAATGAGCAGTTCTTC. Translating it yields CASSLRRGRFWNEQFF.

The rearrangement links TRBV9 to TRBJ2-7; 7 nucleotides line up with TRBD1. Trimming cost V 4 bases and J 1 base; bases outside gene matches: 5. Per germline, CDR1 SGDLS and CDR2 YYNGEE. This CDR3 spans 14 amino acids. CDR3 sequence reads: CASSLRDSSYEQYF. The CDR3 DNA follows: TGTGCCAGCAGCCTCCGGGACAGTTCCTACGAGCAGTACTTC.

The DNA of the CDR3 is TGTGCCAGCAGCCCCGGGGGGGGGACAGATACGCAGTATTTT. This encodes CASSPGGGTDTQYF. The gene calls are TRBV11-3 and TRBJ2-3; 8 bases agree with TRBD2. V trimming: 5 bases; J trimming: 3 bases; junction bases outside the gene matches: 4. Germline CDR1 reads SGHNT; CDR2 reads YENEEA. The CDR3 spans 14 residues.

V gene TRBV11-2 combines with J gene TRBJ2-2; D is uncertain. Germline V gives CDR1 SGHAT, CDR2 FQNNGV. Trimming stripped 0 bases from V and 8 bases from J, with 7 bases between. The CDR3 loop spans 13 amino acids. CDR3 nucleotides: TGTGCCAGCAGCTTAGAGTTCTCTGGGGAGCTGTTTTTT. Its protein is CASSLEFSGELFF.

This chain joins TRBV7-2 and TRBJ2-1; TRBD2 is a possible D gene (6 bases). CDR3 size: 16 residues. V was pared by 2 bases and J by 0 bases, with 11 bases between. CDR1 is SGHTA and CDR2 is FQGNSA in the germline V gene. CDR3 sequence (DNA): TGTGCCAGCAGCTTACAGTGGCGGGGCTCCTACAATGAGCAGTTCTTC. As protein: CASSLQWRGSYNEQFF.

The CDR3 is CASSQAPESRANGYTF. CDR3 nucleotide sequence: TGCGCCAGCAGCCAAGCCCCAGAGTCGAGGGCAAATGGCTACACCTTC. V is TRBV4-1 and J is TRBJ1-2; D gene ambiguous. The CDR3 runs to 16 residues. The germline V gene has CDR1 MGHRA and CDR2 YSYEKL. With 1 base removed from V and 6 bases from J, the gap between germline ends came to 18 bases.

The chain links TRBV15 to TRBJ2-4; 7 bases match TRBD2. The V segment lost 8 bases and the J segment 8 bases; nucleotides outside the gene matches: 12. This CDR3 is built from 14 residues. Per the germline V gene, CDR1 is LNHNV and CDR2 is YYDKDF (reference sequence). The CDR3 region is CATGEGGETDIQYF. CDR3 in DNA: TGTGCCACCGGGGAGGGAGGGGAAACGGACATTCAGTACTTC. Together with reference TRBV15 and TRBJ2-4, the CDR3 gives the full variable domain: DAMVIQNPRYQVTQFGKPVTLSCSQTLNHNVMYWYQQKSSQAPKLLFHYYDKDFNNEADTPDNFQSRRPNTSFCFLDIRSPGLGDTAMYLCATGEGGETDIQYFGAGTRLSVL.

The chain recombines TRBV28 with TRBJ2-7; 7 positions agree with TRBD1. The CDR3 contains 13 residues. Germline values: CDR1 MDHEN, CDR2 SYDVKM. V was pared by 10 bases and J by 6 bases, with 12 bases of the junction left unmatched. CDR3 protein: CATGRDSTPEQYF. In DNA form, the CDR3 reads TGTGCCACTGGTAGGGACAGTACGCCCGAGCAGTACTTC.

The V and J genes are TRBV5-6 and TRBJ2-7; 8 nucleotides align to TRBD1. V was pared by 2 bases and J by 4 bases, with 5 bases of the junction left unmatched. The length of the CDR3 is 14 residues. The germline CDR1 and CDR2 sequences are SGHDT and YYEEEE. The CDR3 loop reads CASSLGTGLYEQYF. CDR3 coding DNA: TGTGCCAGCAGCTTAGGGACAGGCTTATACGAGCAGTACTTC.

The chain employs TRBV19 and TRBJ2-2; D uncertain. Germline loops: CDR1 LNHDA, CDR2 SQIVND (reference sequence). The CDR3 length is 14 residues. The V end lost 3 bases, the J end lost 0 bases, and 5 bases lay between the germline ends. CDR3 bases: TGTGCCAGTAGTATTCCCTCGAACACCGGGGAGCTGTTTTTT. Encoded protein: CASSIPSNTGELFF.

The V and J genes are TRBV18 and TRBJ2-1, with a possible D match to TRBD2 (6 bases). This CDR3 region has 15 residues. From germline, CDR1 is KGHSH and CDR2 LQKENI. V gave up 0 bases and J gave up 5 bases, with 11 bases separating them. CDR3 amino acids: CASSPPWGVNNEQFF. For the CDR3, the DNA is TGTGCCAGCTCACCACCGTGGGGGGTCAACAATGAGCAGTTCTTC.

The chain couples TRBV19 to TRBJ1-5, with 7 bases identical to TRBD1. CDR3 length: 16 amino acids. Germline values: CDR1 LNHDA, CDR2 SQIVND (reference sequence). Trimming cost V 5 bases and J 4 bases; bases outside gene matches: 11. CDR3 in DNA: TGTGCCAGTAGTGGGTTAGGACAGGACCTAAATCAGCCCCAGCATTTT. It is translated as CASSGLGQDLNQPQHF.